What follows describes a single T cell receptor (beta chain). Its antigen remains unidentified. No much larger clone exists at a distance of one base, and base qualities are not known. This entry comes from a study of blood T cells in healthy people across ages (dated by TCRdb to the mid-2010s). With respect to the entire study: Template switching captured roughly one uniquely barcoded TCR beta cDNA molecule per two T cells in model experiments. To track age-related changes in TCR beta repertoire diversity, the study relied on deep sequencing normalized with unique cDNA molecular identifiers. The donors were divided into four age groups: young (average about 16 years), middle-aged (over 35), aged (around 59) and long-lived (more than 75). To avoid experimental bias, donors of different ages were distributed randomly across sequencing lanes. For two donors (one aged 18 to 30 and one aged 80 or older), the study analyzed two additional independent replicas of 1 million unique cDNA reads from the same blood draw.

CDR1 and CDR2 are drawn from the germline V gene: SGHTA, FQGNSA. For this chain, trimming is 3 bases at the V end and 5 bases at the J end, and the number of junction bases without a gene match is 8. The CDR3 has 15 amino acids, counting the end cysteine and phenylalanine. Of all the DNA, just the CDR3 is kept, 45 bases in frame from base 1. Broad study findings and their caveats: Because donor CMV infection status was unknown, age-related changes in expanded clonotypes were potentially confounded. Estimates of total diversity based on one million sequenced T cells were regarded as lower bounds and as underestimates. Conclusive comparison of naive and antigen-experienced compartments was prevented by the profiling of bulk unsorted PBMCs. As age increased, observed TCR beta diversity per million T cells dropped in a roughly linear way, and a significant reduction was already evident by age 40. Compared with the aged group, more naive CD4+ T cells, fewer expanded clones and increased TCR diversity were shown by the long-lived group, suggesting age selection. A strong correlation was found between observed TCR beta diversity and the percentage of naive T cells measured by flow cytometry.

The donors were roughly 39 Caucasian individuals from Russia, aged roughly 6 to 100 years, who were systemically healthy. Approximately 10 milliliters of peripheral blood were collected from each donor into EDTA-treated Vacutainer tubes. Ficoll-Paque density-gradient centrifugation was used to isolate PBMCs, with at least 7 million obtained per sample. Total RNA was extracted from PBMCs with Trizol reagent, with at least 6 micrograms obtained per sample. The percentages of naive CD45RAhigh/CD27high T cells were determined by flow cytometry on a PBMC aliquot from every donor. The receptor library was made with 5' RACE. TCRdb shows the sequencer as Illumina HiSeq 2500. The second PCR ran for roughly 7 to 11 cycles and used a J-beta primer mix along with a sample-barcoded 5' primer. A template-switch 5' adaptor carrying 12 random nucleotides introduced a unique molecular identifier onto each TCR beta cDNA molecule. Each sample yielded at least 3 million CDR3-containing paired-end reads. The Mint cDNA synthesis kit, primed by a TRBC-specific oligonucleotide, was used to synthesize first-strand cDNA from all RNA. After uracil-DNA glycosylase treatment, a first 18-cycle PCR used universal primers M1SS and BC2_uni_R on all cDNA. On the study's bioinformatics: For normalization, 1 million high-quality reads, each with a distinct molecular identifier, were randomly selected from each sample. Instead of being binned into consensus sequences, reads with shared molecular identifiers were discarded. MiTCR, set to a Q25 quality threshold and the strictest error-elimination algorithm, was used for CDR3 identification, clonotype clustering and error correction. A nonparametric unseen species model with Euler transformation was used to estimate lower-bound total TCR beta diversity. TCRdb took the public reads, trimmed them with fastp at Q25, ran MiXCR for clone calling and kept in-frame beta chains. Duplicate CDR3 protein sequences are folded into a single record with the most common DNA and genes. The V and J calls and clone size come from TCRdb's table, not from the authors' own analysis. Counted in this sample were about 780,000 distinct CDR3 sequences; about half of them appeared once. The ten largest account for over 15% of the sample.

The rearrangement combines TRBV7-2 with TRBJ2-7; 9 nucleotides in the junction match TRBD1. The sample comprised blood. The receptor comes from a man at least 80 years old in good health. The DNA is as follows: TGTGCCAGCAGCTTTGGGAGGGACAGGGTCAACGAGCAGTACTTC. Its coded protein is CASSFGRDRVNEQYF.